The clone carrying this T cell receptor beta chain was counted between two and nine times. The sample originates from a study of blood T cells in healthy people across ages. The study isolated at least 6 million PBMCs from each sample. A minimum of 5.5 micrograms of total RNA was extracted per sample. Using a J-beta primer mix together with a sample-barcoded 5' primer, a second PCR was run for roughly 7 to 12 cycles. Every cDNA molecule bore a tag from a template-switch adaptor containing 12 random nucleotides. TCRdb reprocessed the 5' RACE reads with MiXCR, giving one entry per CDR3 protein. The data show roughly 700,000 distinct CDR3 sequences, with roughly 50% seen just once and under 35% held by the top ten. V was trimmed by 5 bases and J by 7 bases, leaving 24 bases between them. The CDR3 spans 17 residues. Germline lookup yields CDR1 PRHDT and CDR2 FYEKMQ (reference sequence).

The V and J genes are TRBV13 and TRBJ2-1; TRBD2 might be the D (6 bases). The specimen sequenced was blood. The source of this sequence is a woman in her sixties or seventies in good health. CDR3 in amino acids: CASSIRSLREDRNEQFF. DNA for the CDR3: TGTGCCAGCAGCATAAGGTCCCTAAGGGAGGATCGAAATGAGCAGTTCTTC.